One and the same sample provided the 11 T cell receptor beta chains below, sequenced in a study of T cell repertoires in cytomegalovirus infection. TCRdb recomputed calls from the reads with MiXCR, one row per CDR3 protein. The table includes some 900,000 distinct CDR3 sequences, 30% to 35% detected once. Their antigens are not known. Sequenced material: cultured CD8+ T cells from PBMCs, taken from culture after CMV antigen stimulation. Source of these receptors: a human donor in good health (CMV status not recorded). Some clones in this sample may be carry-over from other donors' samples.

This clonotype was seen only a few times. The chain combines TRBV27 with TRBJ1-1, with TRBD1 as a possible D gene (5 bases). The germline V gene encodes CDR1 MNHEY and CDR2 SMNVEV (reference sequence). The CDR3 has 14 residues. Trimming shortened V by 0 bases and J by 5 bases, and 10 bases separated the two germline ends. This CDR3 is CASSLSWGRTEAFF. The CDR3 DNA sequence: TGTGCCAGCAGTTTATCCTGGGGGAGGACTGAAGCTTTCTTT.

This clonotype has more than one count but fewer than ten. The gene calls are TRBV7-9 and TRBJ2-7; no reliable D call. V was pared by 10 bases and J by 1 base, with 11 bases between. The CDR3 is 12 amino acids. Germline CDR1 and CDR2: SEHNR and FQNEAQ (reference sequence). CDR3 residues: CAIGYHSYEQYF. CDR3 nucleotide sequence: TGTGCCATCGGATACCATTCCTACGAGCAGTACTTC.

The gene calls are TRBV12-3 or TRBV12-4 and TRBJ1-2, with D possibly TRBD1 on 5 matching bases. The CDR3 has 11 residues. Trimming stripped 4 bases from V and 10 bases from J, with 10 bases between. CDR3 bases: TGTGCCAGCAGTTCGGGACCGGCCTACACCTTC. It yields the protein CASSSGPAYTF.

DNA for the CDR3: TGTGCCAGCAGCGTAGGGGGCCAGGGAGATACGCAGTATTTT. It encodes CASSVGGQGDTQYF. The chain joins TRBV9 to TRBJ2-3; D perhaps matches TRBD1 (5 bases). This CDR3 is built from 14 residues. Trimming took 0 bases from V and 5 from J, leaving 10 bases between them. The V gene's germline CDR1 is SGDLS and CDR2 YYNGEE.

J is TRBJ1-2 and V is TRBV7-4, with 10 positions matching TRBD1. The CDR3 has 16 residues. Germline CDR1 and CDR2: SGHVT and SQSDAQ. Germline trimming cut 5 bases from V and 0 bases from J; bases unmatched to any gene: 6. The CDR3 DNA sequence: TGTGCCAGCAGCACGCCCGGGACAGGGGCTAACTATGGCTACACCTTC. The encoded protein is CASSTPGTGANYGYTF.

This chain links TRBV7-4 with TRBJ1-5, with unresolved D. The germline V gene encodes CDR1 SGHVT and CDR2 SQSDAQ. V was trimmed by 4 bases and J by 4 bases, leaving 8 bases between them. The CDR3 runs to 13 residues. The CDR3 DNA reads as TGTGCCAGCAGCTCGACTGATAATCAGCCCCAGCATTTT. Residues: CASSSTDNQPQHF.

This clonotype was observed a few times. The J gene is TRBJ1-3, the V gene TRBV6-5, with D uncertain. This CDR3 contains 15 residues. CDR1 and CDR2 from the germline V gene are MNHEY and SVGAGI. V was pared by 0 bases and J by 1 base, with 7 bases between. CDR3: CASSYSGNSGNTIYF. CDR3 nucleotide sequence: TGTGCCAGCAGTTACTCCGGAAATTCTGGAAACACCATATATTTT.

The chain has TRBV2 and TRBJ2-5; D ambiguous. In germline, CDR1 is SNHLY, CDR2 FYNNEI. V gave up 6 bases and J gave up 0 bases, with 26 bases separating them. This CDR3 comprises 19 residues. This CDR3 reads CASRGPTVNPTQYQETQYF. The CDR3 DNA sequence: TGTGCCAGCAGGGGTCCCACTGTCAATCCCACACAGTACCAAGAGACCCAGTACTTC.

The chain couples TRBV7-6 to TRBJ1-4; D is undetermined. The germline CDR1 and CDR2 sequences are SGHVS and FNYEAQ. There are 12 residues in the CDR3. The V gene lost 6 bases and the J gene lost 7 bases, with 9 bases spanning the gap. Written as DNA, the CDR3 is TGTGCCAGCAGGGGAAATGGTGAAAAACTGTTTTTT. It yields the protein CASRGNGEKLFF.

The chain carries TRBV27 and TRBJ1-2; D remains ambiguous. Germline loops: CDR1 MNHEY, CDR2 SMNVEV (reference sequence). Trimming took 2 bases from V and 7 from J, leaving 11 bases between them. The length of the CDR3 is 13 residues. As DNA, the CDR3 is TGTGCCAGCAGTTTAACGCGGACTCGTGGCTACACCTTC. It is translated as CASSLTRTRGYTF.

This chain links TRBV11-1 with TRBJ2-1; TRBD2 matches 10 bases. Looked up from germline, CDR1 is SGHAT and CDR2 is FQDESV (reference sequence). The CDR3 totals 15 residues. V lost 3 bases to trimming and J lost 8 bases; unmatched junction nucleotides: 7. CDR3 protein: CASSFERGGGDEQFF. Here the CDR3 DNA reads TGTGCCAGCAGCTTCGAGCGGGGGGGCGGCGATGAGCAGTTCTTC. Full variable domain (outside the CDR3, taken from reference TRBV11-1 and TRBJ2-1): EAEVAQSPRYKITEKSQAVAFWCDPISGHATLYWYRQILGQGPELLVQFQDESVVDDSQLPKDRFSAERLKGVDSTLKIQPAELGDSAMYLCASSFERGGGDEQFFGPGTRLTVL.